A selection of T cell receptor beta chains follows, all from one sample in a study of blood T cells in healthy people across ages. MiXCR was run by TCRdb on the 5' RACE reads, yielding one entry per CDR3 protein. Of about 1.5 million distinct CDR3 sequences listed, approximately 38% were seen once; the top ten hold roughly 7.7%. Input material: blood. These receptors were taken from a woman aged 18-29 years in good health. The CDR3 runs from the conserved cysteine through the conserved F or W. The order of the fields is clone size, J gene, V gene, D gene, CDR3 protein, CDR3 DNA. The D gene is left open where the match is weak. Not all rows give a size; the values are once, few, many and, for expanded clones, a class.

once | TRBJ2-7 | TRBV20-1 | . | CSASGGLLYGQYF | TGCAGTGCTAGTGGGGGCCTTCTCTACGGGCAGTACTTC
. | TRBJ2-1 | TRBV4-1 | TRBD2 | CASSQGVAGGYNEQFF | TGCGCCAGCAGCCAAGGGGTAGCGGGGGGTTACAATGAGCAGTTCTTC
many | TRBJ2-7 | TRBV7-2 | TRBD2 | CASRFGLAGFGYEQYF | TGTGCCAGCAGGTTTGGACTAGCGGGCTTCGGATACGAGCAGTACTTC
. | TRBJ2-3 | TRBV10-3 | TRBD2 | CAISLAGGTTDTQYF | TGTGCCATCAGTCTAGCGGGGGGGACCACAGATACGCAGTATTTT
. | TRBJ2-2 | TRBV27 | . | CASSLWVQGNTGELFF | TGTGCCAGCAGTTTATGGGTCCAGGGAAACACCGGGGAGCTGTTTTTT
once | TRBJ1-2 | TRBV7-9 | . | CASSRSSLGYTF | TGTGCCAGCAGCCGATCTTCGCTTGGCTACACCTTC
. | TRBJ2-3 | TRBV6-4 | . | CASSVPGHVSTDTQYF | TGTGCCAGCAGTGTTCCAGGACACGTGAGCACAGATACGCAGTATTTT
. | TRBJ1-5 | TRBV6-2/TRBV6-3 | TRBD1 | CASSYRLPGQGLLGNQPQHF | TGTGCCAGCAGTTACAGGCTCCCGGGACAGGGTCTACTGGGCAATCAGCCCCAGCATTTT
. | TRBJ1-1 | TRBV6-5 | . | CASRQKNTEAFF | TGTGCCAGCCGCCAGAAGAACACTGAAGCTTTCTTT
. | TRBJ2-3 | TRBV20-1 | . | CSARKRTLTDTQYF | TGCAGTGCTAGAAAGCGAACTCTCACAGATACGCAGTATTTT
. | TRBJ2-7 | TRBV27 | TRBD1 | CASSYSGTAYEQYF | TGTGCCAGCAGTTACTCCGGGACAGCCTACGAGCAGTACTTC
. | TRBJ1-2 | TRBV5-1 | . | CASSLGQTPGMDRLNYGYTF | TGCGCCAGCAGCTTGGGTCAGACGCCGGGGATGGACAGATTAAACTATGGCTACACCTTC
few | TRBJ2-7 | TRBV5-5 | TRBD1 | CASSFTGGGYEQYF | TGTGCCAGCAGCTTTACAGGGGGTGGCTACGAGCAGTACTTC
. | TRBJ2-3 | TRBV6-6 | . | CASSYLSPGTDTQYF | TGTGCCAGCAGTTACCTCTCTCCCGGCACAGATACGCAGTATTTT
few | TRBJ2-7 | TRBV7-2 | . | CASSLMALSWEQYF | TGTGCCAGCAGCTTAATGGCCCTCTCCTGGGAGCAGTACTTC
few | TRBJ2-7 | TRBV29-1 | . | CSVEGAGPGASIYEQYF | TGCAGCGTTGAAGGGGCAGGTCCGGGGGCCAGCATTTACGAGCAGTACTTC
. | TRBJ2-7 | TRBV20-1 | . | CSAKTGVGGGSYNEQYF | TGCAGTGCTAAGACGGGGGTAGGGGGGGGCTCCTACAATGAGCAGTACTTC
. | TRBJ1-4 | TRBV20-1 | . | CSARDRISNEKLFF | TGCAGTGCTAGAGATAGGATTTCTAATGAAAAACTGTTTTTT
few | TRBJ2-1 | TRBV12-3/TRBV12-4 | . | CASSATGPNEQFF | TGTGCCAGCAGTGCCACAGGTCCTAATGAGCAGTTCTTC
few | TRBJ2-5 | TRBV29-1 | TRBD1 | CSVATGTGPRETQYF | TGCAGCGTTGCGACCGGGACAGGTCCAAGAGAGACCCAGTACTTC
few | TRBJ2-5 | TRBV20-1 | . | CSAIREGVETQYF | TGCAGTGCTATCAGGGAGGGGGTGGAGACCCAGTACTTC
. | TRBJ2-3 | TRBV7-2 | . | CASSRRRAGTDTQYF | TGTGCCAGCAGCCGCCGGAGGGCCGGCACAGATACGCAGTATTTT
. | TRBJ2-1 | TRBV11-3 | TRBD2 | CASSPSASGSGEQFF | TGTGCCAGCAGCCCATCGGCTAGCGGGAGTGGTGAGCAGTTCTTC
. | TRBJ1-5 | TRBV5-6 | TRBD1 | CASSMDRGRNQPQHF | TGTGCCAGCAGCATGGACAGGGGAAGAAATCAGCCCCAGCATTTT
few | TRBJ1-5 | TRBV4-1 | TRBD1 | CASSQDQGGGQPQHF | TGCGCCAGCAGCCAAGATCAGGGGGGAGGTCAGCCCCAGCATTTT
. | TRBJ2-7 | TRBV11-2 | . | CASSPQASATYEQYF | TGTGCCAGCAGCCCTCAGGCTAGCGCAACCTACGAGCAGTACTTC
. | TRBJ2-1 | TRBV28 | TRBD1 | CASSPGQGPSEQFF | TGTGCCAGCAGTCCAGGACAGGGCCCCAGTGAGCAGTTCTTC